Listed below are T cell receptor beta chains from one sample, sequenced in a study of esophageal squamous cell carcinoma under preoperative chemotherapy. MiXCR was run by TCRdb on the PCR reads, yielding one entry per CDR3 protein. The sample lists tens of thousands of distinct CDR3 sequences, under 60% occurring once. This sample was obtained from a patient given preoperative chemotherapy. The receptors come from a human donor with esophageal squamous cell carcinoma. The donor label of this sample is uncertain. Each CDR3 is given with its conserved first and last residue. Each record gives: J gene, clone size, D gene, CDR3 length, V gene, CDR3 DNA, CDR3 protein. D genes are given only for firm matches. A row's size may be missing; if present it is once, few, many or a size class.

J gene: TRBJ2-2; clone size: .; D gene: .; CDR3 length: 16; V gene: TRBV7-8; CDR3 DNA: TGTGCCAGCAGGCGCCTCGGGGCTGCAAACACAGGTGCGCAGTTTTTT; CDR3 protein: CASRRLGAANTGAQFF
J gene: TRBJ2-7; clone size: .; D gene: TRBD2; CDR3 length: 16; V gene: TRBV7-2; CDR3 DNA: TGTGCCAGCAGCTTACGGGGCGGGAGGGCGAACTACGAGCAGTACTTC; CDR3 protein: CASSLRGGRANYEQYF
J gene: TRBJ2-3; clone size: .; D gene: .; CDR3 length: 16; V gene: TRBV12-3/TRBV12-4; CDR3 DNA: TGTGCCAGCGGGAGGACTGGGGGGCGGGCCACAGATACCCAGTATTTT; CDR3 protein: CASGRTGGRATDTQYF
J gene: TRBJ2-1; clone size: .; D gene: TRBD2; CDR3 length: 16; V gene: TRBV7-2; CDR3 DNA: TGTGCCAGCACCTTACTAGCGGGAGTTGGGAACAATGAGCAGTTCTTC; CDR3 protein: CASTLLAGVGNNEQFF
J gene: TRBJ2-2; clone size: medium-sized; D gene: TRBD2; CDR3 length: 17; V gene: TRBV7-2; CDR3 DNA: TGTGCCAGCACCCCTTTTATTAGCGGGGGGAACACCGGGGAGCTGTTTTTT; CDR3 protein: CASTPFISGGNTGELFF
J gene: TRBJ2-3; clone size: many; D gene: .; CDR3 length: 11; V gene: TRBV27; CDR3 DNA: TGTGCCAAGCAAAGGGGAGATACGCAGTATTTT; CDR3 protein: CAKQRGDTQYF
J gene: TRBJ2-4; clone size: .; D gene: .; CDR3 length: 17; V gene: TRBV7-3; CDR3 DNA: TGTGCCAGGAGCCGCAAACCGGGGCTGGGGGCCAAAGACATGCAGTACTTC; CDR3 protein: CARSRKPGLGAKDMQYF
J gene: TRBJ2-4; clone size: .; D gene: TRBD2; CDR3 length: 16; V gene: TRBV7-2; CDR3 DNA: TGTGCCAGCAGCTTAGGGGGGGGTCGAGCCAAAAACACCCAGTACTTC; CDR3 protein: CASSLGGGRAKNTQYF
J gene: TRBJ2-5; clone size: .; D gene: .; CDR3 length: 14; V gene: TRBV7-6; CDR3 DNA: TGTGCGAGCAGCTGGGGCGGGGTCCCAGATACCCAGTACTTC; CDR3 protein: CASSWGGVPDTQYF
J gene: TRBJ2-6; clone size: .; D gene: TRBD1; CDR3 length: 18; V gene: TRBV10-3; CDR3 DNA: TGTGCCATCAGTGAGTGGAGGGGGACAGGGGCTGGGGCCAACGTCCTGACTTTC; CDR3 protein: CAISEWRGTGAGANVLTF
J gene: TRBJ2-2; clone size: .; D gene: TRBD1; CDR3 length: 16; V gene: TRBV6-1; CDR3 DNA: TGTGCCAGCACAGAGTGGGGACAGGGAGGGACCGAGACGCAGTTTTTT; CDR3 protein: CASTEWGQGGTETQFF
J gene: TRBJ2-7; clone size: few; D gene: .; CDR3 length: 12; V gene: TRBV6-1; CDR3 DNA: TGTGCCAGCAGCCTAACTAGAAACGAGCAGTACTTC; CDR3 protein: CASSLTRNEQYF
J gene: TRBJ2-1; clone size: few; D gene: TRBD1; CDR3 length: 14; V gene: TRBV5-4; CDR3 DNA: TGTGCCAGCAGCACGACAGGGTCCTACAATGAGCAGTTCTTC; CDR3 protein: CASSTTGSYNEQFF
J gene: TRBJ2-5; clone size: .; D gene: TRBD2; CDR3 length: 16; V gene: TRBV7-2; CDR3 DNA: TGTGCCAGCAGCTCTGGGCGGGGGGCCCCGCCAGAGTCCCAGCACTTC; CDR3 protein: CASSSGRGAPPESQHF